The next 18 T cell receptor beta chains were all read from a single sample in a study of T-cell memory formation after mild COVID-19. MiXCR was run by TCRdb on the 5' RACE reads, yielding one entry per CDR3 protein. Of just over 60,000 distinct CDR3 sequences in the sample, 9% to 9.5% were seen once. The sample comprised PBMCs or a T cell subset sorted from them (not recorded which). These TCRs come from a man aged 18 to 30 who had mild COVID-19 (a few samples of this study predate the infection). Cell type and time point are not known.

This clonotype was detected a few times. The V call is TRBV5-6, the J call TRBJ1-1, with TRBD1 as a possible D gene (5 bases). V lost 2 bases to trimming and J lost 4 bases, with 12 bases between them. The CDR3 covers 14 residues. The V gene's germline CDR1 is SGHDT and CDR2 YYEEEE. The CDR3 is CASSFGQGSTEAFF. The CDR3 DNA is TGTGCCAGCAGCTTCGGGCAGGGCAGCACTGAAGCTTTCTTT.

V is TRBV20-1 and J is TRBJ1-6; 7 positions match TRBD1. CDR1 is DFQATT, CDR2 SNEGSKA, per germline (reference sequence). The CDR3 is 11 amino acids. After removal of 6 bases from V and 8 bases from J, the junction contained 1 base not matched to a gene. The CDR3 region is CSAGTDSPLHF. CDR3 coding DNA: TGCAGTGCCGGGACAGATTCACCCCTCCACTTT.

A few counts support this clonotype. CDR3 loop: CASSFSGTSGDTQYF. DNA for the CDR3: TGCGCCAGCAGCTTCTCTGGGACTAGCGGCGATACGCAGTATTTT. This rearrangement joins TRBV5-1 to TRBJ2-3, with 11 positions matching TRBD2. V was pared by 2 bases and J by 6 bases, with 5 bases of the junction left unmatched. This CDR3 is 15 amino acids long. Looked up from germline, CDR1 is SGHRS and CDR2 is YFSETQ. The whole variable domain, filled in from reference TRBV5-1 and TRBJ2-3, reads KAGVTQTPRYLIKTRGQQVTLSCSPISGHRSVSWYQQTPGQGLQFLFEYFSETQRNKGNFPGRFSGRQFSNSRSEMNVSTLELGDSALYLCASSFSGTSGDTQYFGPGTRLTVL.

The table lists this clonotype with many counts. The chain is built from TRBV4-3 and TRBJ2-3; 9 bases agree with TRBD2. Trimming cost V 0 bases and J 2 bases; bases outside gene matches: 12. This CDR3 contains 19 residues. Germline CDR1 is LGHNA and CDR2 is YSLEER. The CDR3 coding sequence is TGCGCCAGCAGCCAAGACACCCCGTCTGGCGGGGGGGCCACAGATACGCAGTATTTT. It translates to CASSQDTPSGGGATDTQYF.

V is TRBV12-3 or TRBV12-4 and J is TRBJ2-5; no clear D gene. The CDR3 contains 14 residues. V shed 2 bases and J shed 0 bases, with 7 bases lying between them. The chain's CDR3 is CASSLYGNQETQYF. The DNA of the CDR3 is TGTGCCAGCAGTTTATATGGAAACCAAGAGACCCAGTACTTC.

This clonotype was observed a few times. V and J are TRBV3-1 and TRBJ2-1; D is possibly TRBD1 or TRBD2 (5 bases each). CDR1 is LGHDT and CDR2 is YNNKEL in the germline V gene (reference sequence). Trimming left V 1 base short and J 4 bases short, with 11 bases between. The CDR3 has 15 residues. The CDR3 loop is CASSQGGSIYNEQFF. DNA of the CDR3: TGTGCCAGCAGCCAAGGGGGGAGCATATACAATGAGCAGTTCTTC.

This clonotype was seen at least ten times. The rearrangement joins TRBV7-2 to TRBJ2-5; no firm D call. The CDR3 has 12 amino acids. Germline V gene lookup returns CDR1 SGHTA and CDR2 FQGNSA. Trimming stripped 3 bases from V and 2 bases from J, with 4 bases between. The CDR3 region is CASSFLQETQYF. DNA for the CDR3: TGTGCCAGCAGCTTTCTGCAAGAGACCCAGTACTTC.

This clonotype was observed a few times. The gene calls are TRBV7-2 and TRBJ2-3, with D uncertain. The CDR3 is made up of 12 amino acids. V was pared by 6 bases and J by 4 bases, with 8 bases between. Germline CDR1 is SGHTA and CDR2 is FQGNSA. The DNA for the CDR3 is TGTGCCAGCAGGCCCCAGTCAGATACGCAGTATTTT. Encoded protein: CASRPQSDTQYF.

This clonotype was picked up many times. The chain carries TRBV7-2 and TRBJ2-7; D may match TRBD1 or TRBD2 (6 bases each). The V end lost 8 bases, the J end lost 0 bases, and 14 bases lay between the germline ends. The CDR3 totals 14 residues. Germline lookup yields CDR1 SGHTA and CDR2 FQGNSA. CDR3 amino acids: CASREGGSSYEQYF. The CDR3 DNA reads TGTGCCAGCCGCGAAGGGGGGAGCTCCTACGAGCAGTACTTC.

This clonotype was seen many times. V gene TRBV6-2 or TRBV6-3 combines with J gene TRBJ2-7, with a weak D call TRBD1 (5 bases). Per the germline V gene, CDR1 is MNHEY and CDR2 is SVGEGT. This CDR3 has 12 amino acids. The V end was cut by 6 bases, the J end by 7 bases, with 13 bases between. CDR3 bases: TGTGCCAGCAGCCTACCAGGGAAGGAGCAGTACGTC. Translation: CASSLPGKEQYV.

The CDR3 DNA reads as TGTGCCAGCAGCTTAGCGCGAGGTGGCTACACCTTC. It translates to CASSLARGGYTF. The V call is TRBV7-2, the J call TRBJ1-2, with no clear D. CDR1 and CDR2 (germline): SGHTA, FQGNSA. This CDR3 comprises 12 residues. Trimming shortened V by 0 bases and J by 7 bases, and 6 bases separated the two germline ends. Filled out from reference TRBV7-2 and TRBJ1-2, the complete variable domain reads GAGVSQSPSNKVTEKGKDVELRCDPISGHTALYWYRQSLGQGLEFLIYFQGNSAPDKSGLPSDRFSAERTGGSVSTLTIQRTQQEDSAVYLCASSLARGGYTFGSGTRLTVV.

The V gene is TRBV3-1, the J gene TRBJ1-2; no clear D. V was clipped by 3 bases and J by 8 bases, with 10 bases between them. In germline, CDR1 is LGHDT, CDR2 YNNKEL (reference sequence). CDR3 length: 12 residues. The CDR3 DNA is TGTGCCAGCAGCCACGAAGCGTCCGGCTACACCTTC. It encodes CASSHEASGYTF. Full variable domain (remainder filled in from reference TRBV3-1 and TRBJ1-2): DTAVSQTPKYLVTQMGNDKSIKCEQNLGHDTMYWYKQDSKKFLKIMFSYNNKELIINETVPNRFSPKSPDKAHLNLHINSLELGDSAVYFCASSHEASGYTFGSGTRLTVV.

The table lists this clonotype with a few counts. The rearrangement links TRBV12-5 to TRBJ2-5, with D perhaps TRBD1 (5 bases). This CDR3 has 14 amino acids. Per the germline V gene, CDR1 is LGHNT and CDR2 is FRNRAP. Between the trimmed V and J ends, which lost 5 bases and 2 bases, there was a span of 12 bases. CDR3 DNA: TGTGCTAGTGGTGAAGACAGCCTGCAAGAGACCCAGTACTTC. Translated, it gives CASGEDSLQETQYF.

This clonotype was observed a handful of times. The chain employs TRBV18 and TRBJ2-3; no clear D. Germline CDR1 and CDR2: KGHSH and LQKENI. Deletions cut 3 bases from V and 6 bases from J, with 4 bases between. The CDR3 extends over 11 amino acids. CDR3 sequence: CASSPQDTQYF. For the CDR3, the DNA is TGTGCCAGCTCACCGCAGGATACGCAGTATTTT.

The genes are TRBV5-4 and TRBJ1-4; D ambiguous. Germline CDR1 reads SGHNT; CDR2 reads YYREEE (reference sequence). This CDR3 is built from 13 residues. V lost 0 bases and J lost 5, with 5 bases in between. The CDR3 spells CASSLETNEKLFF. DNA of the CDR3: TGTGCCAGCAGCTTGGAGACAAATGAAAAACTGTTTTTT.

This clonotype came up a few times. The rearrangement joins TRBV29-1 to TRBJ1-2; D is undetermined. Germline-derived CDR1 and CDR2 are SQVTM and ANQGSEA. This CDR3 has 12 amino acids. The ends were cut back, 7 bases at V and 2 bases at J, with 11 bases in the middle. As DNA, the CDR3 is TGCAGCGCATGGACCGACAACTATGGCTACACCTTC. Its protein is CSAWTDNYGYTF.

This clonotype was recorded at least ten times. The chain carries TRBV5-1 and TRBJ2-1; 9 nucleotides line up with TRBD2. The CDR3 has 15 amino acids. CDR1 SGHRS and CDR2 YFSETQ come from the germline V gene. Trimming took 0 bases from V and 8 from J; bases not matched to a gene: 6. CDR3 sequence: CASSLVLSGGYEQFF. CDR3 nucleotide sequence: TGCGCCAGCAGCTTGGTTCTGAGCGGGGGGTATGAGCAGTTCTTC. Variable domain in full (rest from reference TRBV5-1 and TRBJ2-1): KAGVTQTPRYLIKTRGQQVTLSCSPISGHRSVSWYQQTPGQGLQFLFEYFSETQRNKGNFPGRFSGRQFSNSRSEMNVSTLELGDSALYLCASSLVLSGGYEQFFGPGTRLTVL.

This clonotype has only a few counts. The V call is TRBV18, the J call TRBJ2-2, with D uncertain. V was trimmed by 6 bases and J by 0 bases, leaving 8 bases between them. The CDR3 extends over 14 amino acids. Per the germline V gene, CDR1 is KGHSH and CDR2 is LQKENI. The CDR3 region is CASSEYTNTGELFF. CDR3 bases: TGTGCCAGCTCGGAGTACACGAACACCGGGGAGCTGTTTTTT.